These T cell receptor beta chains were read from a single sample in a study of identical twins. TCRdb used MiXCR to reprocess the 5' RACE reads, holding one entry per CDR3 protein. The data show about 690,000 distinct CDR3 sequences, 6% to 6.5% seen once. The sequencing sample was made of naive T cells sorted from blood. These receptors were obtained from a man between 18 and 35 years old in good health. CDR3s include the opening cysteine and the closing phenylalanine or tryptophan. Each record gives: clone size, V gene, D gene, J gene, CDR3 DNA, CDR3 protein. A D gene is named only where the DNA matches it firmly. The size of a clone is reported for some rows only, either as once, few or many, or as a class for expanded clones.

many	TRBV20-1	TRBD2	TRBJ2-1	TGCAGTGCTAGAGATTTCCTCCTAGCGGAGTACAATGAGCAGTTCTTC	CSARDFLLAEYNEQFF
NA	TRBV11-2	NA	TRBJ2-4	TGTGCCAGCAGCCAGAAAAGCACAGTACTAGCCAAAAACATTCAGTACTTC	CASSQKSTVLAKNIQYF
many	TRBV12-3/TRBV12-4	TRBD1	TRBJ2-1	TGTGCCAGCAGTTCTCGACAGGGTCAGTTCTTC	CASSSRQGQFF
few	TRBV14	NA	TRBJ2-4	TGTGCCAGCAGCCAAGGTACTAGCCCCACGGCCAAAAACATTCAGTACTTC	CASSQGTSPTAKNIQYF
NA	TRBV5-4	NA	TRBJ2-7	TGTGCCAGCAGCTTGGCCCAGGTGGGCTACGAGCAGTACTTC	CASSLAQVGYEQYF
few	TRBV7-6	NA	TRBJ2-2	TGTGCCAGCAGTTCCGACAGGCACGGGCGGGAGCTGTTTTTT	CASSSDRHGRELFF
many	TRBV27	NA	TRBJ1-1	TGTGCCAGCAGCCCGGGACACCCGAACACTGAAGCTTTCTTT	CASSPGHPNTEAFF
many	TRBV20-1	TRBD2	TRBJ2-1	TGCAGTGCGAGTTCGACTAGCGGATCCTACAATGAGCAGTTCTTC	CSASSTSGSYNEQFF
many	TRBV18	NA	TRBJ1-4	TGTGCCAGCTCACCCCTGGACAGCCCTAATGAAAAACTGTTTTTT	CASSPLDSPNEKLFF
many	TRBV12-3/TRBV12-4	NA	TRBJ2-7	TGTGCCAGCGGCGCCGACTACAGTACCTACGAGCAGTACTTC	CASGADYSTYEQYF
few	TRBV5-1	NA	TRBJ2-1	TGCGCCAGCAGCTTTCTTCCCGGGATGAGTTTGGATGAGCAGTTCTTC	CASSFLPGMSLDEQFF
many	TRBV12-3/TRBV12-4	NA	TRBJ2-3	TGTGCCAGCACCGAGGGGGATACGCAGTATTTT	CASTEGDTQYF
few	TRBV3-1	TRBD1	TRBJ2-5	TGTGCCAGCAGCCAAGCTGGACAGGGGCAAGAGACCCAGTACTTC	CASSQAGQGQETQYF
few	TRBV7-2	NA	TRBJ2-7	TGTGCCAGCAGCACCCGGACGAGCTCCTACGAGCAGTACTTC	CASSTRTSSYEQYF
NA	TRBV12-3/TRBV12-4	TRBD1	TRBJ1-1	TGTGCCAGCAGTCCAGGGGGCCCGGCTGAAGCTTTCTTT	CASSPGGPAEAFF
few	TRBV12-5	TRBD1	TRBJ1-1	TGTGCTAGTGGTCGACAGGGGAGCGCTGAAGCTTTCTTT	CASGRQGSAEAFF
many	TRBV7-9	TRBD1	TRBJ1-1	TGTGCCAGCAGCTTAGTACAGGGGGATGATTTCTTT	CASSLVQGDDFF
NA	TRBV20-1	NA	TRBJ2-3	TGCAGTGCTAGGCAGTTCACAGATACGCAGTATTTT	CSARQFTDTQYF
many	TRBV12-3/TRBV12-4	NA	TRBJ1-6	TGTGCCAGCACCTCGGGCCGGTATTCACCCCTCCACTTT	CASTSGRYSPLHF
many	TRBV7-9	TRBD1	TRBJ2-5	TGTGCCAGCAGCCACCTAGAGGACAGGGGGGAAGAGACCCAGTACTTC	CASSHLEDRGEETQYF
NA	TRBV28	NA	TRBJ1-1	TGTGCCAGCAGTTCCCGAGGGGGGGTATGGACTGAAGCTTTCTTT	CASSSRGGVWTEAFF
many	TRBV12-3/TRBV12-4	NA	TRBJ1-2	TGTGCCAGCAGTTCCGGGCCCCACTATGGCTACACCTTC	CASSSGPHYGYTF
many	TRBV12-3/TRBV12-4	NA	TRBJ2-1	TGTGCCAGCAGGGGCGGGGTCCCCGAGCAGTTCTTC	CASRGGVPEQFF
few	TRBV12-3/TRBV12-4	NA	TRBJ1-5	TGTGCCAGCAGTTCGGGGGCCGGGCCCCAGCATTTT	CASSSGAGPQHF
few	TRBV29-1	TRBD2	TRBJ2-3	TGCAGCGTTCGGGGACTAGCGGGACTCATAGGGTGGGCAGATACGCAGTATTTT	CSVRGLAGLIGWADTQYF
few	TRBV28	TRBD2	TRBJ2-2	TGTGCCAGCAGCCAGCGGGAGAAGTCCGGGGAGCTGTTTTTT	CASSQREKSGELFF
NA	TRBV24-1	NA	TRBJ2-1	TGTGCCACCAGTGCCACGAGGCCCGGCGACAATGAGCAGTTCTTC	CATSATRPGDNEQFF
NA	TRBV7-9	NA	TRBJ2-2	TGTGCCAGCAGCTTGGGGGCGATCGCGAACACCGGGGAGCTGTTTTTT	CASSLGAIANTGELFF
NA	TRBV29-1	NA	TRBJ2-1	TGCAGCGTTGGCGCAGCGCTACCCTACAATGAGCAGTTCTTC	CSVGAALPYNEQFF
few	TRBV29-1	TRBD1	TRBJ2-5	TGCAGCGTTTTTAAGGGGGCACGCCAAGAGACCCAGTACTTC	CSVFKGARQETQYF
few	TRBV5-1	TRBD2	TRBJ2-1	TGCGCCAGCAGCCCCCAGACTAGCGGGAGAAACAATGAGCAGTTCTTC	CASSPQTSGRNNEQFF
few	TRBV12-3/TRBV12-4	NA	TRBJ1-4	TGTGCCAGCAGTTTAGGTGGGGTCTCTGAAAAACTGTTTTTT	CASSLGGVSEKLFF
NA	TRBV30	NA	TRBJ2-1	TGTGCCTGGAGTTACACAGGGAGCTCCTACAATGAGCAGTTCTTC	CAWSYTGSSYNEQFF
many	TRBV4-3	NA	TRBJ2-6	TGTGCCAGCAGCCAAGTATCTGGGGCCAACGTCCTGACTTTC	CASSQVSGANVLTF
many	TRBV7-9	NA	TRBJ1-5	TGTGCCAGCAGCTTTGGTAGTTCCAGCAATCAGCCCCAGCATTTT	CASSFGSSSNQPQHF
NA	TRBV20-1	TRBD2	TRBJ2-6	TGCAGTGCTAGTCCGGGGGGGAACGTCCTGACTTTC	CSASPGGNVLTF
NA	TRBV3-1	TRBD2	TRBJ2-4	TGTGCCAGCAGCTACAGCGGGGAAGCCAAAAACATTCAGTACTTC	CASSYSGEAKNIQYF
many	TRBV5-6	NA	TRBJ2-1	TGTGCCAGCAGCCCCCCGGGACGGTACAATGAGCAGTTCTTC	CASSPPGRYNEQFF
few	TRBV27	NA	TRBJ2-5	TGTGCCAGCAGTTTTGGGCGGCAGTACCAAGAGACCCAGTACTTC	CASSFGRQYQETQYF
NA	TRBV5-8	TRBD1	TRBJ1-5	TGTGCCAGCAGCCCGGACAGGGGGACCTATCAGCCCCAGCATTTT	CASSPDRGTYQPQHF
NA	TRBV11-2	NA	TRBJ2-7	TGTGCCAGCAGCTTAGATGGTTGGAGGACAGAGACAGACTACGAGCAGTACTTC	CASSLDGWRTETDYEQYF
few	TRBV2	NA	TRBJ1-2	TGTGCCAGCGCCGACAGCTATGGCTACACCTTC	CASADSYGYTF
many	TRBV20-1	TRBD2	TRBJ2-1	TGCAGTGCTGACAAGCGGGAACCCCTCTACAATGAGCAGTTCTTC	CSADKREPLYNEQFF
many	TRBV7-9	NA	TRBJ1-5	TGTGCCAGCAGCTCCGGAACCACGGGCAATCAGCCCCAGCATTTT	CASSSGTTGNQPQHF
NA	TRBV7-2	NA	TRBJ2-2	TGTGCCAGCAGCTCAACCCACACCGGGGAGCTGTTTTTT	CASSSTHTGELFF
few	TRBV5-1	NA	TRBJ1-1	TGCGCCAGCAGCTTGGATCCCGTCGAGAACACTGAAGCTTTCTTT	CASSLDPVENTEAFF
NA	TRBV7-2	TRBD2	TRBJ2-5	TGTGCCAGCAGTTTCTCCCCGGGACTAGCGTCCCAAGAGACCCAGTACTTC	CASSFSPGLASQETQYF
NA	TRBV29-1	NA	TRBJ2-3	TGCAGCGTTGTTAGGTTCGAGGATACGCAGTATTTT	CSVVRFEDTQYF
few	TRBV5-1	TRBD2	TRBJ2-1	TGCGCCAGCAGCTTAACTAGCGGGAGTCTCTCCTACAATGAGCAGTTCTTC	CASSLTSGSLSYNEQFF
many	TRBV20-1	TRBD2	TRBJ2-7	TGCAGTGCTAAACCGGGACTAGGCTACGAGCAGTACTTC	CSAKPGLGYEQYF
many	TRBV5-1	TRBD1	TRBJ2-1	TGCGCCAGCAGCTTGGGCGGCAGGGGGCGCGACAATGAGCAGTTCTTC	CASSLGGRGRDNEQFF
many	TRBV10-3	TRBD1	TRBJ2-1	TGTGCCATCAGTGAACGGGACAGCTCCTACAATGAGCAGTTCTTC	CAISERDSSYNEQFF
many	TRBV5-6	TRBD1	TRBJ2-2	TGTGCCAGCAGCCACGTTCCGGGACAGGTTTCTTCCGGGGAGCTGTTTTTT	CASSHVPGQVSSGELFF
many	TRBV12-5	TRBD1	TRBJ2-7	TGTGCTAGTGGAGCCGGGACAGGGAACTCCTACGAGCAGTACTTC	CASGAGTGNSYEQYF
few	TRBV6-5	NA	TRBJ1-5	TGTGCCAGCAGTTACGAACGTGGGGGCAATCAGCCCCAGCATTTT	CASSYERGGNQPQHF
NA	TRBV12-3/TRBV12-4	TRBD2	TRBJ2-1	TGTGCCAGCATTCCCGGGACTAGCGCATACAATGAGCAGTTCTTC	CASIPGTSAYNEQFF
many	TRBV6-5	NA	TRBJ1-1	TGTGCCAGCAGTTACGTGGGTCCAGGGCGGAACACTGAAGCTTTCTTT	CASSYVGPGRNTEAFF
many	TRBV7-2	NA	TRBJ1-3	TGTGCCAGCAGCTTAGGAGGGTCGCGAAACACCATATATTTT	CASSLGGSRNTIYF
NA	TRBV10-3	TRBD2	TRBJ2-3	TGTGCCCCTCCTCGGGCGGGAGAGACAGATACGCAGTATTTT	CAPPRAGETDTQYF